This record covers a single T cell receptor beta chain. Its antigen is not known. From CD4+ cells came CD45RA+ naive and CD45RA-negative memory subsets. Evenly divided among several immunoSEQ plates was the genomic DNA of each subset. Original processing methods: From ImmunoSEQ came sequences covering only the junction and carrying no quality scores, so filtering differed. The assay was immunoSEQ multiplex PCR, and TCRdb's table has in-frame clones only and misses some. From that table come the V and J calls and clone size; the DNA was used to work out D and trimming. The sample has 2 million to 2.5 million clones; roughly 93% are singletons. The entry originates in a study of shared clonotypes between healthy human individuals. Whole-study findings and limits: Between a few donors, naive CD4 clonotypes were shared at a level of about 5.3%.

The CDR3 spans 16 residues. After removal of 2 bases from V and 3 bases from J, the junction contained 6 bases not matched to a gene. The V gene's germline CDR1 is LNHNV and CDR2 YYDKDF (reference sequence). The chain couples TRBV15 to TRBJ2-3, with 9 nucleotides matching TRBD2. The receptor was derived from a man aged 18 to 35 in good health. Some clones in this sample may be carry-over from other donors' samples. Sequenced input: naive CD4+ T cells from PBMCs. Subset given: CD45RA+ positively selected. The CDR3 DNA is TGTGCCACCAGCAGACAGGCTAGCGGGAAGACAGATACGCAGTATTTT. Encoded protein: CATSRQASGKTDTQYF.